The next 11 T cell receptor beta chains were all read from a single sample in a study of cytotoxic CD8 clonotypes in ibrutinib-treated CLL. Some clones are missing from TCRdb's copy, which holds only in-frame ones; the method was immunoSEQ multiplex PCR. The repertoire holds some 10,000 clones, with around three quarters as singletons. The material was PBMCs, obtained at disease progression, from a patient treated with ibrutinib. The origin of the receptors is a human donor with chronic lymphocytic leukemia.

V and J are TRBV7-9 and TRBJ2-1; D is uncertain. Trimming left V 5 bases short and J 6 bases short, with 14 bases between. This CDR3 has 14 residues. Germline V lookup: CDR1 SEHNR, CDR2 FQNEAQ (reference sequence). The CDR3 coding sequence is TGTGCCAGCAGCCCCTTGGGGATTGTCAATGAGCAGTTCTTC. Its protein product is CASSPLGIVNEQFF.

The chain combines TRBV2 with TRBJ2-7; 12 bases line up with TRBD2. V was pared by 4 bases and J by 2 bases, with 3 bases of the junction left unmatched. Germline CDR1 reads SNHLY; CDR2 reads FYNNEI. This CDR3 contains 15 residues. This CDR3 reads CASSAGLAGTYEQYF. CDR3 nucleotide sequence: TGTGCCAGCAGTGCAGGACTAGCGGGAACCTACGAGCAGTACTTC.

The chain employs TRBV7-2 and TRBJ2-7; 9 nucleotides match TRBD2. V gave up 3 bases and J gave up 3 bases; unmatched junction bases: 3. Germline-derived CDR1 and CDR2 are SGHTA and FQGNSA. This CDR3 spans 14 amino acids. CDR3 bases: TGTGCCAGCAGCTTCCTAGCGGGGATCTACGAGCAGTACTTC. It encodes CASSFLAGIYEQYF.

This clone was recorded only once. This chain joins TRBV2 and TRBJ2-6; no reliable D call. The CDR3 totals 15 residues. CDR1 and CDR2 (germline): SNHLY, FYNNEI. Trimming pared 3 bases from V and 4 bases from J, leaving 10 bases between. The CDR3, as DNA: TGTGCCAGCAGTGAGTGGTTTTCCGGGGCCAACGTCCTGACTTTC. It is translated as CASSEWFSGANVLTF.

V is TRBV5-1 and J is TRBJ2-1; D possibly uses TRBD1 or TRBD2 (5 bases each). Trimming shortened V by 7 bases and J by 0 bases, and 14 bases separated the two germline ends. Germline lookup yields CDR1 SGHRS and CDR2 YFSETQ. CDR3 length equals 15 residues. CDR3 nucleotides: TGCGCCAGCTCCGACGGGGCAGGCTCCTACAATGAGCAGTTCTTC. Protein sequence: CASSDGAGSYNEQFF.

V gene TRBV5-5 combines with J gene TRBJ1-1; 8 nucleotides agree with TRBD1. The CDR3 runs 15 residues. The V gene end was trimmed by 3 bases and the J gene end by 11 bases; junction bases not matched to a gene: 15. Germline V gives CDR1 SGHKS, CDR2 YYEKEE (reference sequence). CDR3 residues: CASSSQISTGAEAFF. In nucleotides, the CDR3 is TGTGCCAGCAGCTCCCAAATTTCGACAGGGGCGGAGGCTTTCTTT. The variable domain in full, completed from reference TRBV5-5 and TRBJ1-1, reads DAGVTQSPTHLIKTRGQQVTLRCSPISGHKSVSWYQQVLGQGPQFIFQYYEKEERGRGNFPDRFSARQFPNYSSELNVNALLLGDSALYLCASSSQISTGAEAFFGQGTRLTVV.

This rearrangement joins TRBV21-1 to TRBJ2-5; the D call in the table, TRBD1, was not verified against the DNA. TRBV21-1 is shown as a pseudogene. The CDR3 loop spans 17 amino acids. The CDR3 sequence: CASSTYTDRGLRETQYF. DNA of the CDR3: TGTGCCAGCAGCACCTATACAGACAGGGGGCTGCGAGAGACCCAGTACTTC.

The chain has TRBV9 and TRBJ1-3; D gene ambiguous. The germline CDR1 and CDR2 sequences are SGDLS and YYNGEE. The germline V and J ends were trimmed by 4 bases and 2 bases, with 4 bases remaining between them. This CDR3 contains 12 residues. The CDR3 region is CASSIPGNTIYF. In nucleotides, the CDR3 is TGTGCCAGCAGCATTCCTGGAAACACCATATATTTT. Drawing the rest from reference TRBV9 and TRBJ1-3, the complete variable domain is DSGVTQTPKHLITATGQRVTLRCSPRSGDLSVYWYQQSLDQGLQFLIQYYNGEERAKGNILERFSAQQFPDLHSELNLSSLELGDSALYFCASSIPGNTIYFGEGSWLTVV.

The chain joins TRBV5-1 to TRBJ2-3; D possibly corresponds to TRBD1 (6 bases). CDR1 is SGHRS, CDR2 YFSETQ, per germline. This CDR3 contains 13 residues. Trimming took off 4 bases at V and 4 bases at J, with 10 bases between the two ends. The CDR3 protein is CASSRTGPDTQYF. The CDR3 coding sequence is TGCGCCAGCAGCCGTACAGGGCCAGATACGCAGTATTTT.

The chain carries TRBV30 and TRBJ1-2; D may be TRBD1 (5 bases). CDR3 length: 12 amino acids. The germline V gene has CDR1 GTSNPN and CDR2 SVGIG (reference sequence). Trimming took off 2 bases at V and 5 bases at J, with 9 bases between the two ends. The CDR3 region has the DNA TGTGCCTGGAGTAGACAGTATTATGGCTACACCTTC. Translated: CAWSRQYYGYTF. Using reference TRBV30 and TRBJ1-2 for the parts outside the CDR3, the full variable domain is SQTIHQWPATLVQPVGSPLSLECTVEGTSNPNLYWYRQAAGRGLQLLFYSVGIGQISSEVPQNLSASRPQDRQFILSSKKLLLSDSGFYLCAWSRQYYGYTFGSGTRLTVV.

The chain couples TRBV10-2 to TRBJ1-1; D may be TRBD1 (6 bases). V shed 8 bases and J shed 4 bases, with 14 bases lying between them. The CDR3 is made up of 13 amino acids. CDR1 WSHSY and CDR2 SAAADI come from the germline V gene. The CDR3 region is CASRSGVGTEAFF. In nucleotides, the CDR3 is TGCGCCAGCCGATCAGGGGTTGGCACTGAAGCTTTCTTT.